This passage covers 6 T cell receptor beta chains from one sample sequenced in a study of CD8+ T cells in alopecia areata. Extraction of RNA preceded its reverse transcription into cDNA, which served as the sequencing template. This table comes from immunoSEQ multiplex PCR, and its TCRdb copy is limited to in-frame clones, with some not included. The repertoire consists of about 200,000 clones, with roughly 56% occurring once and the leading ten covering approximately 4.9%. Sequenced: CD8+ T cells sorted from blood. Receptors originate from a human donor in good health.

The CDR3 is CASSRGTGNTEAFF. The CDR3 DNA is TGTGCCAGTAGCCGAGGGACGGGGAACACTGAAGCTTTCTTT. This chain connects TRBV19 to TRBJ1-1, with a possible D match to TRBD1 (5 bases). V was cut by 6 bases and J by 1 base, with 12 bases left in between. The V gene's germline CDR1 is LNHDA and CDR2 SQIVND (reference sequence). The CDR3 extends over 14 amino acids. The whole variable domain, filled in from reference TRBV19 and TRBJ1-1, reads DGGITQSPKYLFRKEGQNVTLSCEQNLNHDAMYWYRQDPGQGLRLIYYSQIVNDFQKGDIAEGYSVSREKKESFPLTVTSAQKNPTAFYLCASSRGTGNTEAFFGQGTRLTVV.

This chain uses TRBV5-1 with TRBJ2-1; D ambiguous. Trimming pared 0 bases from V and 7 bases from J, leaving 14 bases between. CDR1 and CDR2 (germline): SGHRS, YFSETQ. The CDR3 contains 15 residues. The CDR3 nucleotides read TGCGCCAGCAGCTTGGATGTAGGTGGACGGAATGAGCAGTTCTTC. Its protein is CASSLDVGGRNEQFF.

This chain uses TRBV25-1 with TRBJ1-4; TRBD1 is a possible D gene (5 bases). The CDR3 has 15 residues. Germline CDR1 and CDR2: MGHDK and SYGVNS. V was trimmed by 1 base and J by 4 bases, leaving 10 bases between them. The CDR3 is CASSESTGNNEKLFF. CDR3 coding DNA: TGTGCCAGCAGTGAATCTACAGGCAATAATGAAAAACTGTTTTTT.

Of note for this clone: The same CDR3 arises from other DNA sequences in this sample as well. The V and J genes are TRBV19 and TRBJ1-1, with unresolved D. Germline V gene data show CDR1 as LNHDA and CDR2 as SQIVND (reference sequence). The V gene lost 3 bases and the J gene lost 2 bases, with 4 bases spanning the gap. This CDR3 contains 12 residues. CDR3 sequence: CASSIGNTEAFF. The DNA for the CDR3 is TGTGCCAGTAGTATCGGAAACACTGAAGCTTTCTTT.

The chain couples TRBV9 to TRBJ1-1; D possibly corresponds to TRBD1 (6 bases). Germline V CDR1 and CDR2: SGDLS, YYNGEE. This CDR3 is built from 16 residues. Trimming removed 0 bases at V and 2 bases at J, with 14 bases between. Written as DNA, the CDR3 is TGTGCCAGCAGCGTAGTAACAGGGTGGGGTAACACTGAAGCTTTCTTT. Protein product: CASSVVTGWGNTEAFF. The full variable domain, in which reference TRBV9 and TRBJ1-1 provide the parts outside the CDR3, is DSGVTQTPKHLITATGQRVTLRCSPRSGDLSVYWYQQSLDQGLQFLIQYYNGEERAKGNILERFSAQQFPDLHSELNLSSLELGDSALYFCASSVVTGWGNTEAFFGQGTRLTVV.

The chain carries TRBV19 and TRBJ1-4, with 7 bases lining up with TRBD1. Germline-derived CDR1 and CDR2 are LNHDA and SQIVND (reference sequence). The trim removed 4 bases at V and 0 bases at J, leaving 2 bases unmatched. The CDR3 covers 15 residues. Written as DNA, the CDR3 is TGTGCCAGTAGTAGTGGGACAGCAACTAATGAAAAACTGTTTTTT. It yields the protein CASSSGTATNEKLFF.